The rows below give T cell receptor beta chains drawn from one sample of a study of cytomegalovirus exposure and HLA in healthy donors. Produced via immunoSEQ multiplex PCR; TCRdb's table is partial and in-frame only. The sample comprises 120,000 or so clones, roughly 69% of which are singletons, and roughly 8.2% rests with the top ten. Sequenced input: PBMCs. The receptors originated from a woman between 40 and 50 years old in good health and CMV-seropositive. The CDR3 runs from the conserved cysteine through the conserved F or W.

v_call	j_call	cdr3_length	cdr3_aa
TRBV6-1	TRBJ1-5	15	CASRAMDNSNQPQHF
TRBV7-2	TRBJ2-3	16	CASSWQTGEGTDTQYF
TRBV5-5	TRBJ1-1	13	CASSFWSGTEAFF
TRBV7-6	TRBJ2-5	15	CASSQTSGAVQTQYF
TRBV7-2	TRBJ1-5	15	CASSGEGRSGQPQHF
TRBV2	TRBJ2-2	16	CASSENRGAFTGELFF
TRBV7-9	TRBJ1-1	16	CASSPYFTGDNTEAFF
TRBV6-5	TRBJ1-1	15	CASSPSAGMNTEAFF
TRBV5-3	TRBJ1-3	16	CARSPHRVSRGNTIYF
TRBV10-3	TRBJ2-3	16	CAISDLGQGGTDTQYF
TRBV2	TRBJ1-2	13	CASSDGTNYGYTF
TRBV4-1	TRBJ2-4	16	CASSQGTGTGKNIQYF
TRBV7-6	TRBJ2-3	20	CASSLGPTLAGGPSTDTQYF
TRBV5-1	TRBJ2-7	14	CASSMGPGNYEQYF
TRBV29-1	TRBJ1-2	16	CSVEPGGGGGGYGYTF
TRBV19	TRBJ1-4	14	CASSITGVYGKLFF
TRBV15	TRBJ2-1	15	CATSRDRTGGREQFF
TRBV7-9	TRBJ1-2	14	CASSPVGSYYGYTF
TRBV7-2	TRBJ2-5	13	CASSYNRVETQYF
TRBV7-6	TRBJ1-4	13	CASSLGRDEKLFF
TRBV7-9	TRBJ1-6	15	CASSTGSSYNSPLHF
TRBV14	TRBJ1-6	14	CASSQDLTGSPLHF
TRBV19	TRBJ1-6	12	CASSMGRSPLHF
TRBV6-1	TRBJ1-1	14	CASRRGGSNTEAFF
TRBV7-2	TRBJ1-2	16	CARRMGTAQKGYGYTF
TRBV9	TRBJ1-1	13	CASSLDRNTEAFF
TRBV19	TRBJ1-2	16	CASSRRETGAFYGYTF
TRBV9	TRBJ1-1	16	CASSVTSTGIYSEAFF
TRBV7-2	TRBJ2-7	15	CASSLDRDRTYEQYF